The 17 T cell receptor beta chains given below trace back to one sample, sequenced in a study of T cells in women clearing cervical HPV infection. The data were produced by immunoSEQ multiplex PCR, yet TCRdb's version contains in-frame clones alone and is incomplete. The sample's table shows roughly 49,000 clones. The sequenced sample consisted of blood buffy coat. The source of these receptors is a woman between 18 and 70 years old with a cervical HPV16 infection that either progressed to CIN3+ or cleared (not recorded which).

Points on this clone: The read ends 3 residues before the CDR3 terminus; that terminus is restored from the germline J gene. The chain has TRBV5-8 and TRBJ2-2, with 8 bases matching TRBD1. Unmatched junction bases numbered 3, after V lost 0 bases and J lost 5 bases. CDR3 length equals 15 residues. From germline, CDR1 is SGHTS and CDR2 YDEGEE. Partial CDR3 DNA: TGTGCCAGCAGCTTGGTGCAGGGGGCGACCGGGGAG. Amino acid sequence: CASSLVQGATGE. The whole CDR3 reads CASSLVQGATGELFF. The entire variable domain, with the rest obtained from reference TRBV5-8 and TRBJ2-2, is as follows: EAGVTQSPTHLIKTRGQQATLRCSPISGHTSVYWYQQALGLGLQFLLWYDEGEERNRGNFPPRFSGRQFPNYSSELNVNALELEDSALYLCASSLVQGATGELFFGEGSRLTVL.

Of note for this clone: Read sequence stops 3 residues before the CDR3 end, and the germline J gene provides the missing end. V is TRBV18 and J is TRBJ2-6, with 7 bases lining up with TRBD1. V gave up 3 bases and J gave up 0 bases; unmatched junction bases: 8. Germline values: CDR1 KGHSH, CDR2 LQKENI. The CDR3 runs to 18 residues. The CDR3 bases that were read are TGTGCCAGCTCACCGTGGGACAGCCCCAGCTCTGGGGCCAACGTC. This gives the protein CASSPWDSPSSGANV. The full CDR3 is CASSPWDSPSSGANVLTF.

For this clone: The read ends 3 residues before the CDR3 terminus; that terminus is restored from the germline J gene. The gene calls are TRBV20-1 and TRBJ2-3, with no clear D. CDR3 length: 17 residues. With 5 bases removed from V and 0 bases from J, the gap between germline ends came to 21 bases. Germline lookup yields CDR1 DFQATT and CDR2 SNEGSKA (reference sequence). The DNA read from the CDR3 is TGCAGTGCTGCCCCTGAACACAGTCGCCCTAGCACAGATACG. Translation: CSAAPEHSRPSTDT. The full CDR3 protein reads CSAAPEHSRPSTDTQYF.

With respect to this clone: The CDR3 extends 3 residues past the end of the read, so its final part is completed from the germline J gene. The chain recombines TRBV2 with TRBJ1-2; no reliable D call. This CDR3 comprises 14 residues. Germline CDR1 SNHLY, CDR2 FYNNEI. V was clipped by 4 bases and J by 7 bases, with 16 bases between them. The CDR3 loop is CASSGRNPEGGYTF. The part of the CDR3 DNA that was read is TGTGCCAGCAGTGGACGGAACCCAGAGGGTGGC.

About this clone: The read ends 3 residues early relative to the CDR3; the germline J gene fills the gap. V gene TRBV10-1 combines with J gene TRBJ2-2; 11 bases agree with TRBD1. V lost 0 bases, J lost 6 bases, and 3 bases stayed unmatched. This CDR3 is 16 amino acids long. CDR1 is WNHNN and CDR2 is SYGVQD in the germline V gene (reference sequence). The sequenced CDR3 bases are TGCGCCAGCAGTGAGTCGCGGACAGGGGGCGCCGGGGAG. Translated: CASSESRTGGAGE. The entire CDR3 protein reads CASSESRTGGAGELFF.

On this clone itself: Read sequence stops 3 residues before the CDR3 end, and the germline J gene provides the missing end. Other DNA sequences of this sample code for an identical CDR3. The chain links TRBV19 to TRBJ2-5; the D gene is possibly TRBD1 (5 bases). The CDR3 loop spans 12 amino acids. Looked up from germline, CDR1 is LNHDA and CDR2 is SQIVND (reference sequence). Trimming stripped 7 bases from V and 3 bases from J, with 9 bases between. The CDR3 bases that were read are TGTGCCAGTATAGGGGAAAAAGAGACC. It codes for CASIGEKET. The whole CDR3 region reads CASIGEKETQYF.

Turning to this clone: The CDR3 end lies 3 residues beyond the end of the read and is filled in from the germline J gene. This rearrangement joins TRBV5-6 to TRBJ2-2, with 9 bases lining up with TRBD1. CDR3 length: 14 amino acids. CDR1 is SGHDT and CDR2 is YYEEEE in the germline V gene. The CDR3 sequence is CASSPPGQGKALFF. The CDR3 DNA, read in part, is TGTGCCAGCAGTCCTCCGGGACAGGGTAAAGCG.

Notes on this clone: The read halts 3 residues ahead of the CDR3 end, with the missing end drawn from the germline J gene. The chain couples TRBV19 to TRBJ1-5, with D possibly being TRBD1 (6 bases). CDR3 length: 12 amino acids. In germline, CDR1 is LNHDA, CDR2 SQIVND (reference sequence). V was shortened by 8 bases and J by 4 bases, with 9 bases between the two germline ends. CDR3 DNA (partial): TGTGCCAGTGCAACAGGGAATCAGCCC. Amino acid sequence: CASATGNQP. The entire CDR3 protein is CASATGNQPQHF.

As concerns this clone: The read ends 3 residues early relative to the CDR3; the germline J gene fills the gap. V is TRBV30 and J is TRBJ2-7; 9 nucleotides align to TRBD1. This CDR3 region has 18 residues. V was clipped by 2 bases and J by 2 bases; unmatched bases: 16. Germline V gene data show CDR1 as GTSNPN and CDR2 as SVGIG (reference sequence). The sequenced CDR3 bases are TGTGCCTGGAGTTCGGGGGGACAGGGCTTCTCGCATCCCTACGAG. Translated, it gives CAWSSGGQGFSHPYE. The whole CDR3 is CAWSSGGQGFSHPYEQYF.

Of note for this clone: The observed sequence ends 3 residues before the CDR3 terminus, with the missing tail filled in from the germline J gene. The V and J genes are TRBV7-9 and TRBJ2-1, with 8 bases aligning to TRBD2. Unmatched junction bases numbered 9, after V lost 5 bases and J lost 9 bases. The CDR3 contains 14 residues. Germline CDR1 and CDR2: SEHNR and FQNEAQ (reference sequence). The CDR3 loop reads CASSTSGGRSEQFF. CDR3 DNA, as far as it was read: TGTGCCAGCAGCACCAGCGGGGGCCGGAGTGAG.

A remark on this clone: The CDR3 end lies 3 residues beyond the end of the read and is filled in from the germline J gene. The chain is built from TRBV7-2 and TRBJ2-7; TRBD2 aligns across 10 bases. Trimming took 3 bases from V and 3 from J; bases not matched to a gene: 2. The CDR3 length is 14 residues. In germline, CDR1 is SGHTA, CDR2 FQGNSA. This CDR3 is CASSFQRGGYEQYF. The covered CDR3 bases are TGTGCCAGCAGCTTTCAGCGGGGGGGCTACGAG. The full variable domain, its missing parts supplied by reference TRBV7-2 and TRBJ2-7, is GAGVSQSPSNKVTEKGKDVELRCDPISGHTALYWYRQSLGQGLEFLIYFQGNSAPDKSGLPSDRFSAERTGGSVSTLTIQRTQQEDSAVYLCASSFQRGGYEQYFGPGTRLTVT.

Remarks on this clone: The read stops 3 residues short of the end of the CDR3; the missing end is completed from the germline J gene. The V gene is TRBV19, the J gene TRBJ1-2; D might be TRBD1 (5 bases). Per germline, CDR1 LNHDA and CDR2 SQIVND (reference sequence). The CDR3 is 15 amino acids. Deletions cut 5 bases from V and 5 bases from J, with 18 bases between. CDR3 region: CASSDPQGVGYGYTF. CDR3 DNA (partial): TGTGCCAGTAGTGACCCACAAGGGGTAGGGTATGGC. Looking up the rest from reference TRBV19 and TRBJ1-2 gives the full variable domain: DGGITQSPKYLFRKEGQNVTLSCEQNLNHDAMYWYRQDPGQGLRLIYYSQIVNDFQKGDIAEGYSVSREKKESFPLTVTSAQKNPTAFYLCASSDPQGVGYGYTFGSGTRLTVV.

A remark on this clone: Read data end 3 residues before the CDR3 end; the end is taken from the germline J gene. The J gene is TRBJ2-5, the V gene TRBV2; D is perhaps TRBD2 (5 bases). The CDR3 loop spans 14 amino acids. Trimming took 6 bases from V and 5 from J, leaving 16 bases between them. Per the germline V gene, CDR1 is SNHLY and CDR2 is FYNNEI. This CDR3 is CASRVAEGQETQYF. The sequenced CDR3 bases are TGTGCCAGCAGGGTTGCTGAGGGTCAGGAGACC.

Regarding this clone: The CDR3 end falls 3 residues outside the read, so it is completed with the germline J gene. The chain links TRBV5-1 to TRBJ1-1, with D uncertain. The CDR3 spans 13 residues. Germline values: CDR1 SGHRS, CDR2 YFSETQ. Trimming removed 4 bases from V and 0 bases from J, with 7 bases in between. The CDR3 reads CASSADLNTEAFF. Partial CDR3 DNA: TGCGCCAGCAGCGCGGACTTGAACACTGAA.

As to this clone: The CDR3 end falls 3 residues outside the read, so it is completed with the germline J gene. V usage is TRBV29-1 and J usage is TRBJ2-3, with 7 bases identical to TRBD1. The CDR3 totals 12 residues. From germline, CDR1 is SQVTM and CDR2 ANQGSEA. Partial CDR3 DNA: TGCAGCGTACGGGACAGAAAAGAGACG. This encodes CSVRDRKET. The CDR3 in its entirety is CSVRDRKETQYF.

Turning to this clone: The missing CDR3 end, 3 residues past where the read stops, is filled in from the germline J gene. V gene TRBV27 combines with J gene TRBJ2-7; tentative D call: TRBD1 (6 bases). Germline loops: CDR1 MNHEY, CDR2 SMNVEV (reference sequence). Trimming took 0 bases from V and 4 from J, leaving 13 bases between them. This CDR3 region has 15 residues. The part of the CDR3 DNA that was read is TGTGCCAGCAGTTTATCGGGTGGGACAATATACGAG. This encodes CASSLSGGTIYE. In full, the CDR3 reads CASSLSGGTIYEQYF.

A word on this clone: The read comes to an end 3 residues before the CDR3 does, leaving the germline J gene to fill in the end. The chain links TRBV11-2 to TRBJ2-1, with D maybe TRBD2 (6 bases). Germline V gene lookup returns CDR1 SGHAT and CDR2 FQNNGV. V lost 2 bases to trimming and J lost 1 base, with 9 bases between them. The CDR3 loop spans 15 amino acids. CDR3 DNA, as far as it was read: TGTGCCAGCAGCTTACTCCGGGGGTCCTACAATGAG. It yields the protein CASSLLRGSYNE. The complete CDR3 reads CASSLLRGSYNEQFF.